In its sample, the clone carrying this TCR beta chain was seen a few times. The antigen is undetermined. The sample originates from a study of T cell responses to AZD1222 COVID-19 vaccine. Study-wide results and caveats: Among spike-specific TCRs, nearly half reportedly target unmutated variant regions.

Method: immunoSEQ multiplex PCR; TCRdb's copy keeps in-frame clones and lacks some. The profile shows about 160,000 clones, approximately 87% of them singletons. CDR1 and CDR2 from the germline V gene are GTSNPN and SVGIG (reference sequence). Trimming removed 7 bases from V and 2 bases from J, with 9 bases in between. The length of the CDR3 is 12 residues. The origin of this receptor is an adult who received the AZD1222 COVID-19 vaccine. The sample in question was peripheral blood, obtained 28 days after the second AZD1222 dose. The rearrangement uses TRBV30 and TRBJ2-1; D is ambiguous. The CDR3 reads CASSKTYNEQFF. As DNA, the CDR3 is TGTGCCTCATCTAAAACCTACAATGAGCAGTTCTTC.